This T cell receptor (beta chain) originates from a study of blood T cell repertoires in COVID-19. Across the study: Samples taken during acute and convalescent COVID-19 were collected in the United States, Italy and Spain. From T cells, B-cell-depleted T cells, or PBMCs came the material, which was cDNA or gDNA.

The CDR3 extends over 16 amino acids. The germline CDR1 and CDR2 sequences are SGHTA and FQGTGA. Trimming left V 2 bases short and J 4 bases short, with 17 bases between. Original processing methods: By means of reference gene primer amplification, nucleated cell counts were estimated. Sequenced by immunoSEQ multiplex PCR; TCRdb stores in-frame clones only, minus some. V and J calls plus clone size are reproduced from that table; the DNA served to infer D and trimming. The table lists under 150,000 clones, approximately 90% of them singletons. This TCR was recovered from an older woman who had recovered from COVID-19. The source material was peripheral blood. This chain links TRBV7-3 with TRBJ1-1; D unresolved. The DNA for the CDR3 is TGTGCCAGCAGCTTAGTACGGGGAAATATTTTCACTGAAGCTTTCTTT. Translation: CASSLVRGNIFTEAFF.